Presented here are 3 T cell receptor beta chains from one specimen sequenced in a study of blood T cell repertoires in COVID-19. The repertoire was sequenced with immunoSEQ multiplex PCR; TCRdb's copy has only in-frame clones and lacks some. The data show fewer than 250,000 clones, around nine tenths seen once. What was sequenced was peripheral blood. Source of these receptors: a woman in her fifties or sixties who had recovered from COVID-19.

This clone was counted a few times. The CDR3 DNA is TGTGCCAGCCACACCCCAGGCTATGGCTACACCTTC. Translating it yields CASHTPGYGYTF. V is TRBV6-5 and J is TRBJ1-2; D is ambiguous. V was trimmed by 8 bases and J by 4 bases, leaving 11 bases between them. The CDR3 runs to 12 residues. Looked up from germline, CDR1 is MNHEY and CDR2 is SVGAGI.

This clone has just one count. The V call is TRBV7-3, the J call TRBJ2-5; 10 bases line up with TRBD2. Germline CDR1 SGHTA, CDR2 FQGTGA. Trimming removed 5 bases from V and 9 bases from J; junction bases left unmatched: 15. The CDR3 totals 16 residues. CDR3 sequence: CASSPTERGGPSAQYF. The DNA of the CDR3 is TGTGCCAGCAGCCCCACGGAGCGGGGGGGCCCGTCAGCCCAGTACTTC.

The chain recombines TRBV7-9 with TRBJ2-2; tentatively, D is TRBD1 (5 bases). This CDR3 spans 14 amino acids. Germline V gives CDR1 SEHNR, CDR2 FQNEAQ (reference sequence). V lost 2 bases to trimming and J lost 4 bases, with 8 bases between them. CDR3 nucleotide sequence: TGTGCCAGCAGCTTATTAGGGGTCACCGGGGAGCTGTTTTTT. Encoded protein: CASSLLGVTGELFF.